This is a list of T cell receptor beta chains from one sample in a study of blood T cell repertoires in COVID-19. Sequenced by immunoSEQ multiplex PCR; TCRdb stores in-frame clones only, minus some. The sample consists of over 200,000 clones, around 86% of them appearing once. Sequences were obtained from peripheral blood. These receptor sequences come from a woman in her 30s who had recovered from COVID-19. Each CDR3 is given with its conserved first and last residue. D genes are given only for firm matches. Clone size is stated in some rows and not others, as once, few, many or a class when expanded.

J gene | D gene | V gene | clone size | CDR3 protein | CDR3 DNA
TRBJ1-3 | TRBD1 | TRBV18 | NA | CASSLGQGNSGNTIYF | TGTGCCAGCTCACTAGGACAGGGGAACTCTGGAAACACCATATATTTT
TRBJ2-7 | TRBD1 | TRBV29-1 | NA | CRILAGQGSYEQYF | TGCAGAATACTTGCCGGACAGGGATCCTACGAGCAGTACTTC
TRBJ1-2 | TRBD1 | TRBV11-2 | many | CASRRTGGGKSYTF | TGTGCCAGCAGGCGGACAGGGGGCGGGAAAAGCTACACCTTC
TRBJ2-5 | TRBD1 | TRBV4-1 | NA | CASSQPGQFQETQYF | TGCGCCAGCAGCCAACCGGGACAGTTCCAAGAGACCCAGTACTTC
TRBJ2-3 | NA | TRBV9 | few | CASSVGLLSTDTQYF | TGTGCCAGCAGCGTAGGGCTACTAAGCACAGATACGCAGTATTTT
TRBJ2-1 | TRBD1 | TRBV19 | NA | CASSNRDRPYNEQFF | TGTGCCAGTAGTAACCGGGACAGGCCGTACAATGAGCAGTTCTTC
TRBJ2-3 | TRBD2 | TRBV7-3 | NA | CASSRTSERTDTQYF | TGTGCCAGCAGTCGGACTAGCGAACGCACAGATACGCAGTATTTT
TRBJ2-3 | NA | TRBV9 | NA | CASSVTGTDTQYF | TGTGCCAGCAGCGTAACTGGCACAGATACGCAGTATTTT
TRBJ1-1 | TRBD1 | TRBV5-1 | NA | CASSQGAGDRVTAFF | TGCGCCAGCAGCCAAGGGGCGGGGGACAGGGTCACGGCTTTCTTT
TRBJ2-2 | NA | TRBV5-1 | NA | CASSLGNLGVGYIGVLFF | TGCGCCAGCAGCTTGGGAAACCTCGGGGTGGGGTACATCGGCGTGCTGTTTTTT